The 27 T cell receptor beta chains below were found in one sample sequenced in a study of blood T cell repertoires in COVID-19. Profiling relied on immunoSEQ multiplex PCR, and the TCRdb table lists in-frame clones only, not all of them. Of about 400,000 clones in the sample, over 85% were seen once. Sequenced: PBMCs or T cells enriched from blood (not recorded which). These receptors were collected from a woman aged 30 to 39 who had recovered from COVID-19.

About this clone: This CDR3 is also generated by other DNA sequences in the sample. This CDR3 reads CASSLVLQSSYEQYF. In nucleotides, the CDR3 is TGTGCCAGCAGCCTAGTATTACAGAGCTCCTACGAGCAGTACTTC. The rearrangement uses TRBV11-2 and TRBJ2-7; D is uncertain. V shed 5 bases and J shed 0 bases, with 14 bases lying between them. The CDR3 consists of 15 residues. Germline V gene sequence: CDR1 SGHAT, CDR2 FQNNGV.

The chain joins TRBV30 to TRBJ1-3; D gene ambiguous. This CDR3 comprises 12 residues. The germline V gene encodes CDR1 GTSNPN and CDR2 SVGIG (reference sequence). Trimming removed 3 bases at V and 4 bases at J, with 7 bases between. The DNA for the CDR3 is TGTGCCTGGAGCGGGGTCGGAAACACCATATATTTT. Translated: CAWSGVGNTIYF. The full variable domain, in which reference TRBV30 and TRBJ1-3 provide the parts outside the CDR3, is SQTIHQWPATLVQPVGSPLSLECTVEGTSNPNLYWYRQAAGRGLQLLFYSVGIGQISSEVPQNLSASRPQDRQFILSSKKLLLSDSGFYLCAWSGVGNTIYFGEGSWLTVV.

The chain joins TRBV6-5 to TRBJ1-1; TRBD1 aligns across 8 bases. This CDR3 is built from 15 residues. Unmatched junction bases numbered 6, after V lost 6 bases and J lost 0 bases. Germline assignment: CDR1 MNHEY and CDR2 SVGAGI. CDR3 in amino acids: CASSARTGMNTEAFF. The CDR3 DNA follows: TGTGCCAGCAGCGCCCGGACAGGGATGAACACTGAAGCTTTCTTT.

This chain joins TRBV7-9 and TRBJ2-7; 8 bases fit TRBD1. Per germline, CDR1 SEHNR and CDR2 FQNEAQ (reference sequence). J was trimmed by 2 bases and V by 5 bases; bases with no gene match: 5. The length of the CDR3 is 14 residues. The CDR3 nucleotides read TGTGCCAGCAGCCCAAAACAGGGGGCCTACGAGCAGTACTTC. Encoded protein: CASSPKQGAYEQYF.

This clone was counted once. This sequence joins TRBV7-9 and TRBJ2-3; a weak D match, TRBD2 (7 bases). This CDR3 comprises 14 residues. V lost 7 bases, J lost 5 bases, and 16 bases lay in between. Germline V gene lookup returns CDR1 SEHNR and CDR2 FQNEAQ (reference sequence). This CDR3 reads CASNWAGAQDTQYF. For the CDR3, the DNA is TGTGCCAGCAATTGGGCGGGGGCTCAAGATACGCAGTATTTT. The variable domain in full, with the rest retrieved from reference TRBV7-9 and TRBJ2-3, is DTGVSQNPRHKITKRGQNVTFRCDPISEHNRLYWYRQTLGQGPEFLTYFQNEAQLEKSRLLSDRFSAERPKGSFSTLEIQRTEQGDSAMYLCASNWAGAQDTQYFGPGTRLTVL.

The chain is built from TRBV7-3 and TRBJ1-1; D is possibly TRBD1 (6 bases). Trimming took off 1 base at V and 10 bases at J, with 13 bases between the two ends. Germline V gene lookup returns CDR1 SGHTA and CDR2 FQGTGA. The CDR3 length is 13 residues. The CDR3 spells CASSLNREGVAFF. The CDR3 DNA reads as TGTGCCAGCAGCTTAAACAGGGAAGGCGTAGCTTTCTTT.

J is TRBJ2-7 and V is TRBV19; D perhaps matches TRBD2 (5 bases). Germline CDR1 LNHDA, CDR2 SQIVND (reference sequence). The CDR3 has 15 amino acids. V was shortened by 10 bases and J by 0 bases, with 19 bases between the two germline ends. The CDR3 DNA sequence: TGTGCCACCTCCCCTCGGTCCGGACTCTCCTACGAGCAGTACTTC. Translated: CATSPRSGLSYEQYF.

The V and J genes are TRBV5-1 and TRBJ2-7; D perhaps matches TRBD1 (5 bases). Trimming removed 4 bases at V and 2 bases at J, with 13 bases between. CDR1 SGHRS and CDR2 YFSETQ come from the germline V gene. CDR3 length equals 14 residues. CDR3 residues: CASSPMGQTYEQYF. The CDR3 DNA follows: TGCGCCAGCAGCCCCATGGGGCAGACCTACGAGCAGTACTTC. The full variable domain, its missing parts supplied by reference TRBV5-1 and TRBJ2-7, is KAGVTQTPRYLIKTRGQQVTLSCSPISGHRSVSWYQQTPGQGLQFLFEYFSETQRNKGNFPGRFSGRQFSNSRSEMNVSTLELGDSALYLCASSPMGQTYEQYFGPGTRLTVT.

V usage is TRBV30 and J usage is TRBJ2-5; 11 bases match TRBD2. The length of the CDR3 is 14 residues. Per the germline V gene, CDR1 is GTSNPN and CDR2 is SVGIG (reference sequence). V was pared by 4 bases and J by 4 bases, with 5 bases of the junction left unmatched. The CDR3 bases are TGTGCCTGGACAGTGCTAGCGGGAGGAGAGACCCAGTACTTC. Residues: CAWTVLAGGETQYF.

This chain joins TRBV6-6 and TRBJ2-3; the match to TRBD2 covers 7 bases. J was trimmed by 6 bases and V by 6 bases; bases with no gene match: 15. The CDR3 is 16 residues long. Germline V gives CDR1 MNHNY, CDR2 SVGAGI (reference sequence). CDR3 DNA sequence: TGTGCCAGCAGGCACAGACTAGCCAAGTCAGCGGATACGCAGTATTTT. Its translation: CASRHRLAKSADTQYF.

The rearrangement uses TRBV4-3 and TRBJ1-2; D not certain. The length of the CDR3 is 14 residues. From germline, CDR1 is LGHNA and CDR2 YSLEER. The ends were cut back, 0 bases at V and 7 bases at J, with 12 bases in the middle. CDR3 sequence reads: CASSQEAGSRGYTF. CDR3 in DNA: TGCGCCAGCAGCCAAGAGGCAGGTAGTCGTGGCTACACCTTC.

The genes are TRBV19 and TRBJ1-4, with a tentative D call TRBD1 (5 bases). The CDR3 contains 15 residues. Per the germline V gene, CDR1 is LNHDA and CDR2 is SQIVND (reference sequence). Trimming pared 3 bases from V and 0 bases from J, leaving 8 bases between. CDR3 amino acids: CASSIQGATNEKLFF. Here the CDR3 DNA reads TGTGCCAGTAGTATCCAGGGTGCAACTAATGAAAAACTGTTTTTT.

The chain uses TRBV6-1 and TRBJ1-1, with 7 bases matching TRBD1. Unmatched junction bases numbered 3, after V lost 3 bases and J lost 2 bases. CDR3 size: 14 residues. The germline V gene encodes CDR1 MNHNS and CDR2 SASEGT. The CDR3 loop reads CASSDGDRNTEAFF. DNA for the CDR3: TGTGCCAGCAGTGACGGGGACAGAAACACTGAAGCTTTCTTT.

The chain employs TRBV6-5 and TRBJ1-6, with 11 bases aligning to TRBD1. This CDR3 spans 15 amino acids. Trimming took 7 bases from V and 10 from J; bases not matched to a gene: 9. Germline V gene lookup returns CDR1 MNHEY and CDR2 SVGAGI. Here the CDR3 reads CASNPGTGGFSPLHF. The CDR3, as DNA: TGTGCCAGCAATCCGGGGACAGGGGGTTTCTCACCCCTCCACTTT.

This chain's CDR3 is CASSPGSGVFAFEANYGYTF. The CDR3 DNA sequence: TGTGCCAGTAGCCCAGGGTCGGGTGTCTTCGCGTTCGAAGCTAACTATGGCTACACCTTC. The chain couples TRBV19 to TRBJ1-2; D is possibly TRBD1 (5 bases). The CDR3 contains 20 residues. In germline, CDR1 is LNHDA, CDR2 SQIVND (reference sequence). Trimming took off 6 bases at V and 0 bases at J, with 29 bases between the two ends. Together with reference TRBV19 and TRBJ1-2, the CDR3 gives the full variable domain: DGGITQSPKYLFRKEGQNVTLSCEQNLNHDAMYWYRQDPGQGLRLIYYSQIVNDFQKGDIAEGYSVSREKKESFPLTVTSAQKNPTAFYLCASSPGSGVFAFEANYGYTFGSGTRLTVV.

The chain links TRBV7-8 to TRBJ1-2, with TRBD1 matching over 8 bases. CDR1 is SGHVS, CDR2 FQNEAQ, per germline. This CDR3 is 17 amino acids long. The V segment lost 5 bases and the J segment 2 bases; nucleotides outside the gene matches: 13. Here the CDR3 reads CASSPAGVRDRNYGYTF. DNA of the CDR3: TGTGCCAGCAGCCCCGCCGGGGTCCGGGACAGGAACTATGGCTACACCTTC.

With respect to this clone: Distinct nucleotide sequences in the sample also encode this CDR3. The chain has TRBV6-5 and TRBJ2-7, with 11 bases lining up with TRBD1. The CDR3 runs 14 residues. Unmatched junction bases numbered 3, after V lost 6 bases and J lost 2 bases. Looked up from germline, CDR1 is MNHEY and CDR2 is SVGAGI. As DNA, the CDR3 is TGTGCCAGCAGCCCGGGACAGGGGGCCTACGAGCAGTACTTC. Residues: CASSPGQGAYEQYF.

The rearrangement joins TRBV4-2 to TRBJ2-1; TRBD2 matches 11 bases. CDR3 size: 17 residues. The trim removed 0 bases at V and 4 bases at J, leaving 5 bases unmatched. CDR1 and CDR2 (germline): LGHNA, YNFKEQ. DNA for the CDR3: TGTGCCAGCAGCCAAGAAGTACTAGCGGGGGATTACAATGAGCAGTTCTTC. Protein: CASSQEVLAGDYNEQFF.

This clone was seen a single time. The J gene is TRBJ1-1, the V gene TRBV18; D is uncertain. Germline-derived CDR1 and CDR2 are KGHSH and LQKENI. The CDR3 totals 12 residues. The V gene lost 3 bases and the J gene lost 7 bases, with 9 bases spanning the gap. The CDR3 loop is CASSPSSGEAFF. CDR3 nucleotide sequence: TGTGCCAGCTCACCGTCGTCCGGTGAAGCTTTCTTT.

The chain recombines TRBV19 with TRBJ2-7, with 7 bases matching TRBD2. Germline V CDR1 and CDR2: LNHDA, SQIVND (reference sequence). V was clipped by 5 bases and J by 2 bases; unmatched bases: 6. The CDR3 consists of 14 residues. CDR3 protein: CASSPASGTYEQYF. Written as DNA, the CDR3 is TGTGCCAGTAGTCCGGCTAGCGGTACCTACGAGCAGTACTTC. The full variable domain, its missing parts supplied by reference TRBV19 and TRBJ2-7, is DGGITQSPKYLFRKEGQNVTLSCEQNLNHDAMYWYRQDPGQGLRLIYYSQIVNDFQKGDIAEGYSVSREKKESFPLTVTSAQKNPTAFYLCASSPASGTYEQYFGPGTRLTVT.

This chain links TRBV6-5 with TRBJ2-3, with D possibly TRBD2 on 5 matching bases. V was shortened by 7 bases and J by 2 bases, with 16 bases between the two germline ends. This CDR3 has 15 amino acids. Germline assignment: CDR1 MNHEY and CDR2 SVGAGI. The CDR3 nucleotides are TGTGCCAGCACTCGGACTGTTGAGTTCACAGATACGCAGTATTTT. Amino acid sequence: CASTRTVEFTDTQYF.

This chain links TRBV6-1 with TRBJ2-1; maybe TRBD1 (6 bases). Germline CDR1 is MNHNS and CDR2 is SASEGT. Between the trimmed V and J ends, which lost 5 bases and 10 bases, there was a span of 15 bases. This CDR3 has 13 residues. The CDR3 sequence is CASSKGQSLEQFF. CDR3 DNA sequence: TGTGCCAGCAGTAAAGGACAGAGCTTGGAGCAGTTCTTC.

The chain is built from TRBV15 and TRBJ1-6; 8 nucleotides match TRBD1. V dropped 3 bases and J dropped 8; count of bases not matched to a gene: 15. CDR3 length equals 18 residues. Germline V gene sequence: CDR1 LNHNV, CDR2 YYDKDF (reference sequence). The CDR3 protein is CATSSSPGRGRLHSPLHF. CDR3 sequence (DNA): TGTGCCACCAGCAGTAGCCCCGGCAGGGGGCGATTACATTCACCCCTCCACTTT.

V is TRBV15 and J is TRBJ1-2; 9 bases map to TRBD1. The CDR3 length is 13 residues. The germline gives CDR1 LNHNV, CDR2 YYDKDF (reference sequence). The J segment lost 6 bases and the V segment lost 6 bases, leaving 5 bases of the junction unmatched. This chain's CDR3 is CATRITGGDGYTF. In DNA form, the CDR3 reads TGTGCCACCAGGATAACAGGGGGCGATGGCTACACCTTC.

The chain recombines TRBV13 with TRBJ2-1; a possible D gene is TRBD2 (5 bases). V gave up 4 bases and J gave up 8 bases, with 12 bases separating them. The CDR3 is 13 amino acids. CDR1 and CDR2 from the germline V gene are PRHDT and FYEKMQ (reference sequence). CDR3 protein: CASSSAPRDEQFF. The CDR3 DNA is TGTGCCAGCAGCTCCGCGCCGAGGGATGAGCAGTTCTTC.

This chain uses TRBV30 with TRBJ2-7, with TRBD1 matching over 8 bases. The CDR3 runs to 13 residues. The V segment lost 6 bases and the J segment 0 bases; nucleotides outside the gene matches: 4. CDR1 and CDR2 (germline): GTSNPN, SVGIG (reference sequence). The CDR3 DNA reads as TGTGCCTGTCGGACAGGGAGCTCCTACGAGCAGTACTTC. Its translation is CACRTGSSYEQYF.

J is TRBJ2-7 and V is TRBV10-3; 11 bases map to TRBD1. From germline, CDR1 is ENHRY and CDR2 SYGVKD. This CDR3 has 13 amino acids. After removal of 9 bases from V and 7 bases from J, the junction contained 8 bases not matched to a gene. The DNA of the CDR3 is TGTGCCATAAACGGACAGGGGGCTGAGGAGCAGTACTTC. Translation: CAINGQGAEEQYF.